Presented here are 3 T cell receptor beta chains from one specimen sequenced in a study of blood T cell repertoires in COVID-19. Using immunoSEQ multiplex PCR, the repertoire was profiled, and TCRdb retains in-frame clones only, with some absent. The table includes about 240,000 clones, roughly 85% detected once. The sequencing sample was made of peripheral blood. The receptors were gathered from a man in his fifties or sixties with COVID-19, enrolled during active disease.

This chain connects TRBV18 to TRBJ2-1; possible D gene TRBD2, 6 bases. The CDR3 is made up of 16 amino acids. Germline CDR1 and CDR2: KGHSH and LQKENI. With 5 bases removed from V and 3 bases from J, the gap between germline ends came to 17 bases. The CDR3 spells CASSRERADLYNEQFF. The CDR3, as DNA: TGTGCCAGCTCAAGGGAGCGGGCCGACCTCTACAATGAGCAGTTCTTC.

The chain links TRBV30 to TRBJ1-5, with a possible D match to TRBD1 (6 bases). Germline CDR1 reads GTSNPN; CDR2 reads SVGIG (reference sequence). This CDR3 has 14 residues. V lost 3 bases to trimming and J lost 5 bases, with 14 bases between them. The CDR3 protein is CAWSGGQGYQPQHF. In DNA, the CDR3 is TGTGCCTGGAGCGGGGGGCAGGGGTATCAGCCCCAGCATTTT.

J is TRBJ2-7 and V is TRBV2, with TRBD1 identical over 7 bases. CDR1 and CDR2 from the germline V gene are SNHLY and FYNNEI. V lost 8 bases and J lost 6; bases outside the gene matches: 10. There are 13 residues in the CDR3. CDR3 nucleotides: TGTGCCAGCGTGAGGGACAGTGGATTCGAGCAGTACTTC. Translating gives CASVRDSGFEQYF.